Listed here are 4 T cell receptor beta chains from one sample, sequenced in a study of blood T cell repertoires in COVID-19. Clones were read by immunoSEQ multiplex PCR, and TCRdb kept only the in-frame ones, dropping some. The table lists under 150,000 clones, 75% to 90% of them singletons. The sequenced sample was PBMCs or T cells enriched from blood (not recorded which). These receptors were collected from a man aged 30-40 years who had recovered from COVID-19.

The rearrangement joins TRBV20-1 to TRBJ1-1; D gene unclear. The CDR3 covers 11 residues. CDR1 is DFQATT and CDR2 is SNEGSKA in the germline V gene (reference sequence). V gave up 6 bases and J gave up 10 bases, with 15 bases separating them. The CDR3 spells CSAPVLAGAFF. CDR3 in DNA: TGCAGTGCCCCAGTCCTTGCTGGAGCTTTCTTT.

The chain joins TRBV5-1 to TRBJ2-2; the match to TRBD2 covers 14 bases. Germline CDR1 is SGHRS and CDR2 is YFSETQ. J was trimmed by 6 bases and V by 3 bases; bases with no gene match: 4. The CDR3 contains 16 residues. In DNA, the CDR3 is TGCGCCAGCAGCTCGGGACTAGCGGGAGTTGCCGGGGAGCTGTTTTTT. Translating it yields CASSSGLAGVAGELFF.

The V gene is TRBV10-3, the J gene TRBJ2-5; 10 bases line up with TRBD1. V lost 9 bases to trimming and J lost 1 base; unmatched junction nucleotides: 5. CDR1 is ENHRY and CDR2 is SYGVKD in the germline V gene. This CDR3 comprises 14 residues. In DNA form, the CDR3 reads TGTGCCATGGGGACAGGGGCAACCCAAGAGACCCAGTACTTC. Protein sequence: CAMGTGATQETQYF.

This clone was seen a handful of times. This chain uses TRBV5-1 with TRBJ1-1; TRBD1 is a possible D gene (6 bases). This CDR3 comprises 14 residues. V was pared by 4 bases and J by 3 bases, with 13 bases between. In germline, CDR1 is SGHRS, CDR2 YFSETQ. CDR3 in amino acids: CASSQQGSDTEAFF. The CDR3 nucleotides are TGCGCCAGCAGCCAACAGGGATCGGACACTGAAGCTTTCTTT.